Sequencing of this TCR beta chain was carried out in a study of CD8 T cells in Susac syndrome. On the study more broadly: Roughly six sequenced Susac syndrome patients had clinically active disease, while about 8 were in remission.

A quantity of roughly 0.5 to 1 ug RNA underwent reverse transcription using random hexamers. TCRdb itself ran the immunoSEQ multiplex PCR reads through MiXCR, one entry per CDR3 protein. The profile shows 65,000 to 95,000 distinct CDR3 sequences, 85% to 95% of them singletons. This TCR was recovered from a human donor with Susac syndrome. The sequenced sample was CD8+ T cells from PBMCs.

The CDR3 sequence is CASSPTGVEQYF. The CDR3 region has the DNA TGTGCCAGCAGCCCAACAGGGGTCGAGCAGTACTTC. This chain connects TRBV7-9 to TRBJ2-7, with 7 bases identical to TRBD1. The germline CDR1 and CDR2 sequences are SEHNR and FQNEAQ (reference sequence). The CDR3 consists of 12 residues. V dropped 5 bases and J dropped 6; count of bases not matched to a gene: 4. The full variable domain, completed using reference TRBV7-9 and TRBJ2-7, is DTGVSQNPRHKITKRGQNVTFRCDPISEHNRLYWYRQTLGQGPEFLTYFQNEAQLEKSRLLSDRFSAERPKGSFSTLEIQRTEQGDSAMYLCASSPTGVEQYFGPGTRLTVT.